This TCR beta chain derives from a study of blood T cell repertoires in COVID-19. Overall study context: Sites across the United States, Italy and Spain contributed samples from acute and convalescent COVID-19. From T cells, B-cell-depleted T cells, or PBMCs came the material, which was cDNA or gDNA.

Trimming stripped 0 bases from V and 5 bases from J, with 10 bases between. CDR1 and CDR2 from the germline V gene are MNHNY and SVGAGI (reference sequence). The CDR3 totals 14 residues. Per the authors' pipeline: Amplification of reference gene primers provided the estimated nucleated cell counts. Repertoires were generated with immunoSEQ multiplex PCR, while TCRdb's copy carries only in-frame clones and drops some. The V and J calls and clone size were taken over from that table, and D and trimming were inferred from the DNA. The sample holds tens of thousands of clones, roughly 89% seen once. The chain links TRBV6-6 to TRBJ2-5; maybe TRBD2 (5 bases). What was sequenced was peripheral blood. The TCR was taken from a woman of 80 years or more with active or convalescent COVID-19. The CDR3, as DNA: TGTGCCAGCAGTTACTCAACGGGATGGGAGACCCAGTACTTC. It translates to CASSYSTGWETQYF.